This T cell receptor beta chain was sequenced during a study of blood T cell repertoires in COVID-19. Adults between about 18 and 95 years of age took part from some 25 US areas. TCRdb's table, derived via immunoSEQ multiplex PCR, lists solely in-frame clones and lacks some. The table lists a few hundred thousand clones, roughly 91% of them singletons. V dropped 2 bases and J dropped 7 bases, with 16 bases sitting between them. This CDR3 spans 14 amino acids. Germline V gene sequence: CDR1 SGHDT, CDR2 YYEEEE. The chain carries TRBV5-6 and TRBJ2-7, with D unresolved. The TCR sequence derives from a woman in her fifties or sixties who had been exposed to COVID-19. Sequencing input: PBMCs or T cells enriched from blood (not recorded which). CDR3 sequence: CASSLRQPGREQYF. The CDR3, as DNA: TGTGCCAGCAGCTTAAGACAACCTGGTAGGGAGCAGTACTTC.